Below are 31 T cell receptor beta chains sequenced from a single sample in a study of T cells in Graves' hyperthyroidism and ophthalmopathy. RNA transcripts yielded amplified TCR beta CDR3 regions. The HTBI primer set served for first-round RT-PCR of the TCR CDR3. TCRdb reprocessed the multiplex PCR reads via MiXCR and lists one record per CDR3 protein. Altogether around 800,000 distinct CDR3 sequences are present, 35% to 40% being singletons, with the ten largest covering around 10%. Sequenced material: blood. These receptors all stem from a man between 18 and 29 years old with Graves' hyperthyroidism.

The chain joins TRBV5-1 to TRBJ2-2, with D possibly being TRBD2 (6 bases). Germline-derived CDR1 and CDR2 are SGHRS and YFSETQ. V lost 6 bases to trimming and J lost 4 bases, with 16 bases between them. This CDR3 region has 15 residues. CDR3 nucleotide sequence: TGCGCCAGCACCTTCTTAGCGGAATCCACCGGGGAGCTGTTTTTT. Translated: CASTFLAESTGELFF.

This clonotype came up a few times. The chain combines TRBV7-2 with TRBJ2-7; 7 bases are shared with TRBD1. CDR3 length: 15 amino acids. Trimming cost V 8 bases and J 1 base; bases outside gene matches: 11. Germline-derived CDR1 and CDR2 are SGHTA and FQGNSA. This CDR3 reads CASATVGTASYEQYF. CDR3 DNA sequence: TGTGCCAGCGCTACGGTAGGGACAGCTTCCTACGAGCAGTACTTC.

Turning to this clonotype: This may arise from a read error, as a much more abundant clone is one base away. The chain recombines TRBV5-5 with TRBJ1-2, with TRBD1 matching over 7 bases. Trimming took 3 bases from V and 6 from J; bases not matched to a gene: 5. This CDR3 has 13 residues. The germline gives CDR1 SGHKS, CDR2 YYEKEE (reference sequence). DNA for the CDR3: TGTGCCAGCAGCTGTACAGGGGAGGATGGCTACACCTTC. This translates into CASSCTGEDGYTF.

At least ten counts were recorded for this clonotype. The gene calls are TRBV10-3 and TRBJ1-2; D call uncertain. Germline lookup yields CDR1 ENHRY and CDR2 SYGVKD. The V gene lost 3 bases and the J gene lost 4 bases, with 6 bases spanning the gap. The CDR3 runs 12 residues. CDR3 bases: TGTGCCATCAGTGACGGCAGCTATGGCTACACCTTC. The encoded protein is CAISDGSYGYTF.

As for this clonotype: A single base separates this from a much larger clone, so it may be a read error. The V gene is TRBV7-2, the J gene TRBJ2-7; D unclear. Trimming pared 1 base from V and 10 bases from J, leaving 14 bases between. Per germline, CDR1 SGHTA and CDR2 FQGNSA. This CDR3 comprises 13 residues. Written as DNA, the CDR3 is TGTGCCAGCAGCTTAGGAGGTTCACCTCGACAGTACTTC. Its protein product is CASSLGGSPRQYF.

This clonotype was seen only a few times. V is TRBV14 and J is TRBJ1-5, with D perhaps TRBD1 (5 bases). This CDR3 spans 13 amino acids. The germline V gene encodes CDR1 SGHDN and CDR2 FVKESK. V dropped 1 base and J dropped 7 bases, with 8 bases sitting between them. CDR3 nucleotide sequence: TGTGCCAGCAGCCAAGGGGGCTGGCAGCCCCAGCATTTT. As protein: CASSQGGWQPQHF.

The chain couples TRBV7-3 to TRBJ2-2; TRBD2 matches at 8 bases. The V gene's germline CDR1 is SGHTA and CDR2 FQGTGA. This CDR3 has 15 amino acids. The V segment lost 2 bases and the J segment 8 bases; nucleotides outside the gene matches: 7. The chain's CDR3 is CASSLPSGPTGELFF. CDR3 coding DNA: TGTGCCAGCAGCTTACCTAGCGGGCCCACGGGGGAGCTGTTTTTT.

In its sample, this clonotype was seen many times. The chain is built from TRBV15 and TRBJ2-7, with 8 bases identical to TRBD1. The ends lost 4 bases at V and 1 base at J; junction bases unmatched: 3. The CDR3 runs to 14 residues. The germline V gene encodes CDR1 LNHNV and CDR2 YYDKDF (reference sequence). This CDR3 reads CATSIGQGSYEQYF. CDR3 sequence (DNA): TGTGCCACCAGCATCGGACAGGGATCCTACGAGCAGTACTTC.

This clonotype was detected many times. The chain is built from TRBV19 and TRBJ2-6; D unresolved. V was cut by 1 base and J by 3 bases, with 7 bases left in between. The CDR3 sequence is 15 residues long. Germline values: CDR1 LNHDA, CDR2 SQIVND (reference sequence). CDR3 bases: TGTGCCAGTAGTATAGGATTCTATGGGGCCAACGTCCTGACTTTC. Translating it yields CASSIGFYGANVLTF. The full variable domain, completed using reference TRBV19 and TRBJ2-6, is DGGITQSPKYLFRKEGQNVTLSCEQNLNHDAMYWYRQDPGQGLRLIYYSQIVNDFQKGDIAEGYSVSREKKESFPLTVTSAQKNPTAFYLCASSIGFYGANVLTFGAGSRLTVL.

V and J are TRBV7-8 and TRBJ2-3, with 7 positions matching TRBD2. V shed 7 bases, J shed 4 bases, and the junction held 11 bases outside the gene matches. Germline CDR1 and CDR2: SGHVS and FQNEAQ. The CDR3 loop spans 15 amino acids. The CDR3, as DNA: TGTGCCAGCAAGTTGGGGACGGCGGGAGCAGATACGCAGTATTTT. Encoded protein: CASKLGTAGADTQYF. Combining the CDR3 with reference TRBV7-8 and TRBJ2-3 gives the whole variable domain GAGVSQSPRYKVAKRGQDVALRCDPISGHVSLFWYQQALGQGPEFLTYFQNEAQLDKSGLPSDRFFAERPEGSVSTLKIQRTQQEDSAVYLCASKLGTAGADTQYFGPGTRLTVL.

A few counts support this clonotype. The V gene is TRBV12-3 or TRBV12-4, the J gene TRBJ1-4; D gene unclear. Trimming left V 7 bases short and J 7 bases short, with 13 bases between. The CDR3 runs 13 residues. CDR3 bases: TGTGCCAGCACCTTATGGGGTAGTGAAAAACTGTTTTTT. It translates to CASTLWGSEKLFF.

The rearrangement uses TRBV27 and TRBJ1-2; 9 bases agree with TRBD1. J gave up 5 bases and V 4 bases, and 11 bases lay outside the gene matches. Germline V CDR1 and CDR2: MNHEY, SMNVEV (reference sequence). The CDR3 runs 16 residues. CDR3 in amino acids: CASSYSYRGLRYGYTF. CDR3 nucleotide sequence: TGTGCCAGCAGTTACTCGTACAGGGGGCTGAGGTATGGCTACACCTTC.

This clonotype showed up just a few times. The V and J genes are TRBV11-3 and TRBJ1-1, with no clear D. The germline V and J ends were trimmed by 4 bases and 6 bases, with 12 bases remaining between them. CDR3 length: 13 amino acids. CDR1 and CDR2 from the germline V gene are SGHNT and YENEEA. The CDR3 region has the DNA TGTGCCAGCAGCTATCTCGCTGGGTCTGAAGCTTTCTTT. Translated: CASSYLAGSEAFF.

DNA of the CDR3: TGTGCCAGCAGCTTGGATCCAGTGACCCAGTACTTC. Translating it yields CASSLDPVTQYF. This chain joins TRBV5-6 and TRBJ2-5, with D uncertain. The CDR3 has 12 amino acids. CDR1 is SGHDT, CDR2 YYEEEE, per germline. Between the trimmed V and J ends, which lost 0 bases and 7 bases, there was a span of 7 bases.

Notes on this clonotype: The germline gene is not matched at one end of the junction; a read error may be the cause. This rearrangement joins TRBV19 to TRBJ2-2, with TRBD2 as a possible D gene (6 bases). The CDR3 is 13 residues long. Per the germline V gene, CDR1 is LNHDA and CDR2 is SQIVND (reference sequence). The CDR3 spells CASDGGSTGELFF. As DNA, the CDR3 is TGTGCCAGTGATGGGGGGTCCACCGGGGAGCTGTTCTTT.

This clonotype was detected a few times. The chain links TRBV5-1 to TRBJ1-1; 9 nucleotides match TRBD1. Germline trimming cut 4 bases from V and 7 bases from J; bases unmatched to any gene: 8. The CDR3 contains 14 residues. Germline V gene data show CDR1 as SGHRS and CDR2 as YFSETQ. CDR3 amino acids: CASSAGQGRGEAFF. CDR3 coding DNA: TGCGCCAGCAGCGCGGGACAGGGAAGGGGTGAAGCTTTCTTT.

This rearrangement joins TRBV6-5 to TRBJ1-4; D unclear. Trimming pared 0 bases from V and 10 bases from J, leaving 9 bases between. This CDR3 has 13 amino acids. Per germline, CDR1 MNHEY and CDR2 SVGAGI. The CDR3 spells CASSYSIGGKLFF. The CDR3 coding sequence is TGTGCCAGCAGTTACTCGATAGGAGGAAAACTGTTTTTT.

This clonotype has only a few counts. The CDR3 nucleotides are TGCAGTGCTAGTACCCCCGGGGGGACCGAGCAGTACTTC. Residues: CSASTPGGTEQYF. V is TRBV20-1 and J is TRBJ2-7; 7 nucleotides match TRBD2. Per germline, CDR1 DFQATT and CDR2 SNEGSKA (reference sequence). The J segment lost 6 bases and the V segment lost 3 bases, leaving 8 bases of the junction unmatched. The CDR3 is 13 residues long.

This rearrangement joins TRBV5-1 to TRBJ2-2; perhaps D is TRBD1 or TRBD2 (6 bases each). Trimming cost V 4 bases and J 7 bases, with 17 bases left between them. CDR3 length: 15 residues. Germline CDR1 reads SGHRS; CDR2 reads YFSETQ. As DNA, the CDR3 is TGCGCCAGCAGCATACAGGGACTCGATGACGGGGAGCTGTTTTTT. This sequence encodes CASSIQGLDDGELFF.

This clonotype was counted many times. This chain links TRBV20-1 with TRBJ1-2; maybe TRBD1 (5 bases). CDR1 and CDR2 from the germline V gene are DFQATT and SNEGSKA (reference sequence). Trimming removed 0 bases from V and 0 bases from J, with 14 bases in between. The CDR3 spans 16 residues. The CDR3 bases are TGCAGTGCTAGAGATGGGTCAGGGCAAACTAACTATGGCTACACCTTC. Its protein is CSARDGSGQTNYGYTF.

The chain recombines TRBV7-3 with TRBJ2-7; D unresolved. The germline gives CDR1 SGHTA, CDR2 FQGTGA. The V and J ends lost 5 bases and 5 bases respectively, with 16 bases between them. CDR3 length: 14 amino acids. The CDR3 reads CASSQNPKEDEQYF. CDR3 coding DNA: TGTGCCAGCAGCCAGAACCCCAAAGAGGACGAGCAGTACTTC.

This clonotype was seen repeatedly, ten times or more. CDR3 nucleotide sequence: TGTGCCAGCACCCCCACAGGGATGAACACTGAAGCTTTCTTT. As protein: CASTPTGMNTEAFF. The chain carries TRBV25-1 and TRBJ1-1, with D possibly TRBD1 on 6 matching bases. From germline, CDR1 is MGHDK and CDR2 SYGVNS. The CDR3 runs to 14 residues. Deletions cut 7 bases from V and 0 bases from J, with 12 bases between.

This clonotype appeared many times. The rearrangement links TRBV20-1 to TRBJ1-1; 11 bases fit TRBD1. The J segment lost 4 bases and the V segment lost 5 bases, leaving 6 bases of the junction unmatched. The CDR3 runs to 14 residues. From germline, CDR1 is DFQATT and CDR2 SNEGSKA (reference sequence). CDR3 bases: TGCAGTGCTTGGACAGGGGGCGATGGCACTGAAGCTTTCTTT. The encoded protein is CSAWTGGDGTEAFF.

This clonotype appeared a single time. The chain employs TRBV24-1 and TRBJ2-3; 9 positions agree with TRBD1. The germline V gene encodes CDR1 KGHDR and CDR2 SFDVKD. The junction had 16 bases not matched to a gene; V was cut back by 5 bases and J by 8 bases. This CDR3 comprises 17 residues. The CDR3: CATSAEQGASIGGTQYF. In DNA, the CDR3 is TGTGCCACCAGTGCAGAACAGGGGGCGAGTATTGGCGGTACGCAGTATTTT.

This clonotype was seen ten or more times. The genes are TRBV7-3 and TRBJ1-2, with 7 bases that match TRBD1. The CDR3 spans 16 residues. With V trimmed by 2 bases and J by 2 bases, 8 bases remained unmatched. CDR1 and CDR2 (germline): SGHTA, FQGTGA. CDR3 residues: CASSLHQPGQNYGYTF. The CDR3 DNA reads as TGTGCCAGCAGCTTACATCAACCGGGACAGAACTATGGCTACACCTTC.

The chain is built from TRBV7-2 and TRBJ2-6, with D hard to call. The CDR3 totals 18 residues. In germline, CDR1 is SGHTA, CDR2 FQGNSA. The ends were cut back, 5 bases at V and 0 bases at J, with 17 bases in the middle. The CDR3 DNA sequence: TGTGCCAGCAGCCAAGCCCCCACACGCCACTCTGGGGCCAACGTCCTGACTTTC. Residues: CASSQAPTRHSGANVLTF.

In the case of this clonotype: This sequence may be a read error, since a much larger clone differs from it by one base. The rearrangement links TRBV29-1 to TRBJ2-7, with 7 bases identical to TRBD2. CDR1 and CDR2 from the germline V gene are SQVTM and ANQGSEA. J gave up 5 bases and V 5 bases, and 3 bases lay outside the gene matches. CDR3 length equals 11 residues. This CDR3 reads CSVRGGHEQYF. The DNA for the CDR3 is TGCAGCGTTCGGGGAGGGCACGAGCAGTACTTC.

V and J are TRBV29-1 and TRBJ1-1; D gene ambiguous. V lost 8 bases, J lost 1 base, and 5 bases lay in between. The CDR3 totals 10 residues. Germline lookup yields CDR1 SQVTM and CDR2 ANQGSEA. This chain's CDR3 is CSLANTEAFF. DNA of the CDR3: TGCAGCTTGGCGAACACTGAAGCTTTCTTT.

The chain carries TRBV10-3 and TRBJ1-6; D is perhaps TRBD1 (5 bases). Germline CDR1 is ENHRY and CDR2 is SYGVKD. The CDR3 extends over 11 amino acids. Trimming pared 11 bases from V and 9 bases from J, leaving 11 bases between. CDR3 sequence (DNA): TGTGCCGTCCGGGACCTTTCACCCCTCCACTTT. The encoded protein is CAVRDLSPLHF.

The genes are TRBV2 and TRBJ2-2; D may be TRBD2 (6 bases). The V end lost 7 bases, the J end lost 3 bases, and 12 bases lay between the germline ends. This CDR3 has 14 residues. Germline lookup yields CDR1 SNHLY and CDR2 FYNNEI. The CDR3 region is CASNGGEHTGELFF. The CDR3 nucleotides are TGTGCCAGCAACGGGGGAGAACACACCGGGGAGCTGTTTTTT.

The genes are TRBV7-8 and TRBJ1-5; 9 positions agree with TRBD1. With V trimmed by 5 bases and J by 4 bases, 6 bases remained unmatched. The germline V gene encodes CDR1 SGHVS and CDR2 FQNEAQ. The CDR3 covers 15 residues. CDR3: CASSHQGQGNQPQHF. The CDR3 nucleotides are TGTGCCAGCAGCCATCAGGGACAGGGTAATCAGCCCCAGCATTTT. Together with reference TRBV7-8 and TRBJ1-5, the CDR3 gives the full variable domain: GAGVSQSPRYKVAKRGQDVALRCDPISGHVSLFWYQQALGQGPEFLTYFQNEAQLDKSGLPSDRFFAERPEGSVSTLKIQRTQQEDSAVYLCASSHQGQGNQPQHFGDGTRLSIL.